One sample yielded the 31 T cell receptor beta chains listed below, sequenced in a study of OX40 agonist ivuxolimab in advanced cancers. Assay used: immunoSEQ multiplex PCR; TCRdb lists only in-frame clones, some missing. The table records tens of thousands of clones, around 90% of them present only once. The sequenced sample was CD4+ or CD8+ T cells sorted from blood, obtained in a trial of the OX40 agonist ivuxolimab. The receptors shown here come from an adult with an advanced solid tumor such as melanoma, head and neck, liver or kidney cancer.

This clone was seen only a few times. The gene calls are TRBV27 and TRBJ1-2; 8 bases are a match to TRBD1. CDR3 length equals 14 residues. Germline V gene sequence: CDR1 MNHEY, CDR2 SMNVEV (reference sequence). The ends lost 5 bases at V and 6 bases at J; junction bases unmatched: 8. In DNA, the CDR3 is TGTGCCAGCAGTCGTGTCGACAGGGGACATGGCTACACCTTC. Encoded protein: CASSRVDRGHGYTF.

The chain has TRBV2 and TRBJ1-5; 11 bases match TRBD1. Germline V gives CDR1 SNHLY, CDR2 FYNNEI. V dropped 3 bases and J dropped 2; count of bases not matched to a gene: 0. This CDR3 spans 15 amino acids. The CDR3, as DNA: TGTGCCAGCAGTGAGGGACAGGGGGGCAATCAGCCCCAGCATTTT. Protein: CASSEGQGGNQPQHF.

V is TRBV12-5 and J is TRBJ2-3; tentatively, D is TRBD1 or TRBD2 (6 bases each). Germline CDR1 and CDR2: LGHNT and FRNRAP. V was shortened by 2 bases and J by 2 bases, with 8 bases between the two germline ends. The CDR3 runs 14 residues. CDR3 sequence reads: CASGLRGLTDTQYF. The CDR3 DNA follows: TGTGCTAGTGGTTTGCGGGGGCTCACAGATACGCAGTATTTT.

A single count supports this clone. This chain joins TRBV7-2 and TRBJ2-2; D unresolved. The germline gives CDR1 SGHTA, CDR2 FQGNSA. Trimming took off 1 base at V and 3 bases at J, with 6 bases between the two ends. The CDR3 spans 14 residues. As DNA, the CDR3 is TGTGCCAGCAGCTTAGTTATCGACACCGGGGAGCTGTTTTTT. Encoded protein: CASSLVIDTGELFF.

The chain employs TRBV29-1 and TRBJ2-5; D may be TRBD1 or TRBD2 (5 bases each). Deletions cut 6 bases from V and 1 base from J, with 9 bases between. The germline CDR1 and CDR2 sequences are SQVTM and ANQGSEA. CDR3 length: 12 amino acids. CDR3 nucleotides: TGCAGCGTCGGGACCTCCCAAGAGACCCAGTACTTC. It is translated as CSVGTSQETQYF.

The CDR3 loop reads CASSETGTGDIQYF. DNA of the CDR3: TGTGCCAGCAGCGAGACCGGGACAGGGGACATTCAGTACTTC. This chain connects TRBV11-3 to TRBJ2-4; TRBD1 aligns across 10 bases. V was clipped by 5 bases and J by 8 bases; unmatched bases: 6. The CDR3 extends over 14 amino acids. Germline-derived CDR1 and CDR2 are SGHNT and YENEEA.

This clone has just a few counts. V is TRBV4-1 and J is TRBJ2-5; D perhaps matches TRBD2 (5 bases). Germline lookup yields CDR1 MGHRA and CDR2 YSYEKL. The CDR3 runs to 17 residues. The germline V and J ends were trimmed by 0 bases and 5 bases, with 19 bases remaining between them. CDR3 in amino acids: CASSQDVASAGGETQYF. The CDR3 coding sequence is TGCGCCAGCAGCCAAGACGTCGCGTCAGCTGGCGGGGAGACCCAGTACTTC.

The DNA for the CDR3 is TGTGCCAGCAGTTACTCCAGGGGGACAAGCGACTACACCTTC. Its protein product is CASSYSRGTSDYTF. V and J are TRBV6-5 and TRBJ1-2; 7 bases fit TRBD1. This CDR3 has 14 residues. Trimming at V came to 0 bases and at J to 10 bases, leaving 8 bases not matched to a gene. CDR1 is MNHEY, CDR2 SVGAGI, per germline.

The rearrangement links TRBV6-5 to TRBJ1-1, with D unresolved. Trimming took off 6 bases at V and 1 base at J, with 12 bases between the two ends. The CDR3 length is 14 residues. CDR1 is MNHEY and CDR2 is SVGAGI in the germline V gene. CDR3 protein: CASRLRERNTEAFF. Here the CDR3 DNA reads TGTGCCAGCAGGCTAAGGGAAAGGAACACTGAAGCTTTCTTT.

This chain uses TRBV27 with TRBJ2-2; D may be TRBD1 (6 bases). Trimming left V 2 bases short and J 0 bases short, with 10 bases between. Germline CDR1 is MNHEY and CDR2 is SMNVEV (reference sequence). The CDR3 is 16 amino acids. The CDR3 region is CASSLEQGTNTGELFF. CDR3 nucleotide sequence: TGTGCCAGCAGTTTAGAACAGGGAACGAACACCGGGGAGCTGTTTTTT.

The V call is TRBV19, the J call TRBJ2-3, with D unresolved. V lost 4 bases to trimming and J lost 6 bases, with 5 bases between them. Looked up from germline, CDR1 is LNHDA and CDR2 is SQIVND (reference sequence). This CDR3 is built from 11 residues. The CDR3 DNA is TGTGCCAGTAGTACAACGGATACGCAGTATTTT. Encoded protein: CASSTTDTQYF.

This clone was detected once. The rearrangement links TRBV7-2 to TRBJ2-4; the D is unclear. Germline V lookup: CDR1 SGHTA, CDR2 FQGNSA. The CDR3 consists of 13 residues. V lost 1 base to trimming and J lost 5 bases, with 6 bases between them. The chain's CDR3 is CASSLVSENIQYF. CDR3 in DNA: TGTGCCAGCAGCTTAGTCAGCGAAAACATTCAGTACTTC.

The V call is TRBV29-1, the J call TRBJ2-3; D might be TRBD2 (6 bases). Trimming cost V 6 bases and J 6 bases, with 19 bases left between them. Germline V CDR1 and CDR2: SQVTM, ANQGSEA. This CDR3 is 14 amino acids long. DNA for the CDR3: TGCAGCGTCACGCCTCCGGGAGCCGGTGATACGCAGTATTTT. Residues: CSVTPPGAGDTQYF.

CDR3 in amino acids: CASSLRGYTGELFF. CDR3 in DNA: TGTGCCAGCAGTTTAAGGGGATACACCGGGGAGCTGTTTTTT. V usage is TRBV6-6 and J usage is TRBJ2-2, with a tentative D call TRBD1 (5 bases). The germline V gene encodes CDR1 MNHNY and CDR2 SVGAGI (reference sequence). The CDR3 consists of 14 residues. V lost 4 bases and J 3 bases, leaving 9 bases between the germline ends.

This chain uses TRBV28 with TRBJ2-6; 11 nucleotides match TRBD1. In germline, CDR1 is MDHEN, CDR2 SYDVKM. The CDR3 runs to 17 residues. V lost 5 bases to trimming and J lost 2 bases; unmatched junction nucleotides: 5. The CDR3 nucleotides are TGTGCCAGCAGTGCGGACAGGGGGCTTACTGGGGCCAACGTCCTGACTTTC. The encoded protein is CASSADRGLTGANVLTF. Full variable domain (remainder filled in from reference TRBV28 and TRBJ2-6): DVKVTQSSRYLVKRTGEKVFLECVQDMDHENMFWYRQDPGLGLRLIYFSYDVKMKEKGDIPEGYSVSREKKERFSLILESASTNQTSMYLCASSADRGLTGANVLTFGAGSRLTVL.

The V gene is TRBV11-3, the J gene TRBJ2-3; D may be TRBD1 (6 bases). The CDR3 length is 14 residues. Trimming took 5 bases from V and 0 from J, leaving 9 bases between them. CDR1 is SGHNT and CDR2 is YENEEA in the germline V gene. CDR3 nucleotide sequence: TGTGCCAGCAGCGGAGACAGGAGCACAGATACGCAGTATTTT. Translating gives CASSGDRSTDTQYF.

The gene calls are TRBV20-1 and TRBJ2-1; no firm D call. Germline V gene sequence: CDR1 DFQATT, CDR2 SNEGSKA (reference sequence). Trimming cost V 2 bases and J 3 bases, with 2 bases left between them. The CDR3 totals 11 residues. CDR3 nucleotide sequence: TGCAGTGCTAGAAGCTACAATGAGCAGTTCTTC. Translation: CSARSYNEQFF.

The chain combines TRBV10-1 with TRBJ2-2; TRBD2 aligns across 9 bases. J was trimmed by 6 bases and V by 6 bases; bases with no gene match: 5. The V gene's germline CDR1 is WNHNN and CDR2 SYGVQD (reference sequence). The CDR3 is 14 residues long. The CDR3 loop reads CASSPSGRPGELFF. CDR3 nucleotide sequence: TGCGCCAGCAGCCCAAGCGGGAGGCCCGGGGAGCTGTTTTTT.

This clone was counted a few times. The J gene is TRBJ1-5, the V gene TRBV18; possible D gene TRBD1, 6 bases. The CDR3 contains 15 residues. V dropped 4 bases and J dropped 0 bases, with 10 bases sitting between them. Germline V gene data show CDR1 as KGHSH and CDR2 as LQKENI. DNA for the CDR3: TGTGCCAGCTCACGGGGGGGCGTTAGCAATCAGCCCCAGCATTTT. This translates into CASSRGGVSNQPQHF.

V and J are TRBV7-8 and TRBJ1-4; the D is unclear. Trimming pared 4 bases from V and 0 bases from J, leaving 6 bases between. This CDR3 contains 14 residues. Germline-derived CDR1 and CDR2 are SGHVS and FQNEAQ. CDR3: CASSWGTTNEKLFF. In nucleotides, the CDR3 is TGTGCCAGCAGCTGGGGTACAACTAATGAAAAACTGTTTTTT. Based on the CDR3 plus reference TRBV7-8 and TRBJ1-4, the full variable domain is GAGVSQSPRYKVAKRGQDVALRCDPISGHVSLFWYQQALGQGPEFLTYFQNEAQLDKSGLPSDRFFAERPEGSVSTLKIQRTQQEDSAVYLCASSWGTTNEKLFFGSGTQLSVL.

This rearrangement joins TRBV30 to TRBJ1-2; no clear D gene. Germline CDR1 reads GTSNPN; CDR2 reads SVGIG (reference sequence). The CDR3 has 13 residues. V dropped 2 bases and J dropped 1 base, with 8 bases sitting between them. The CDR3 DNA reads as TGTGCCTGGAGTATGTCTAGTAACTATGGCTACACCTTC. Its translation: CAWSMSSNYGYTF.

The rearrangement links TRBV30 to TRBJ1-2; 8 positions agree with TRBD1. This CDR3 is 12 amino acids long. Germline CDR1 GTSNPN, CDR2 SVGIG (reference sequence). After removal of 5 bases from V and 3 bases from J, the junction contained 2 bases not matched to a gene. Here the CDR3 reads CAWPQGDYGYTF. The CDR3 nucleotides are TGTGCCTGGCCACAGGGGGACTATGGCTACACCTTC.

The rearrangement joins TRBV7-8 to TRBJ1-6; D perhaps matches TRBD1 (6 bases). The CDR3 contains 16 residues. Trimming shortened V by 5 bases and J by 2 bases, and 13 bases separated the two germline ends. Germline CDR1 SGHVS, CDR2 FQNEAQ. CDR3 in DNA: TGTGCCAGCAGCCCGGACCGGGGGCCCTATAATTCACCCCTCCACTTT. Translation gives CASSPDRGPYNSPLHF.

The V and J genes are TRBV7-2 and TRBJ1-2, with 9 bases matching TRBD1. V lost 5 bases and J lost 4; bases outside the gene matches: 8. The CDR3 sequence is 15 residues long. Germline-derived CDR1 and CDR2 are SGHTA and FQGNSA. DNA of the CDR3: TGTGCCAGCAGCCGTCGACAGGGGGGCGGCTATGGCTACACCTTC. This encodes CASSRRQGGGYGYTF.

With respect to this clone: At one boundary the junction diverges from the germline segment, which might be a read error. The rearrangement joins TRBV7-2 to TRBJ1-1; D is ambiguous. Per the germline V gene, CDR1 is SGHTA and CDR2 is FQGNSA. The CDR3 consists of 13 residues. The CDR3 reads CASSYPGIQSEFF. The CDR3 DNA reads as TGTGCCAGCAGCTACCCCGGGATCCAATCGGAGTTTTTT.

This chain links TRBV7-2 with TRBJ2-3; tentative D call: TRBD1 (6 bases). Germline CDR1 and CDR2: SGHTA and FQGNSA. Trimming took off 5 bases at V and 2 bases at J, with 17 bases between the two ends. CDR3 size: 16 residues. The chain's CDR3 is CASSQKTGTNTDTQYF. The DNA for the CDR3 is TGTGCCAGCAGCCAAAAAACCGGGACAAACACAGATACGCAGTATTTT.

This clone has just one count. The J gene is TRBJ1-1, the V gene TRBV5-1; tentative D call: TRBD1 (5 bases). V lost 0 bases, J lost 5 bases, and 20 bases lay in between. Germline loops: CDR1 SGHRS, CDR2 YFSETQ. The CDR3 is 17 amino acids. The CDR3 region has the DNA TGCGCCAGCAGCTTGGATGGGGCCGGGTCTAGTTGGACTGAAGCTTTCTTT. Translated, it gives CASSLDGAGSSWTEAFF.

The genes are TRBV5-1 and TRBJ2-7; a weak D match, TRBD1 (5 bases). Germline V gives CDR1 SGHRS, CDR2 YFSETQ. V was clipped by 2 bases and J by 6 bases, with 12 bases between them. This CDR3 is 13 amino acids long. DNA for the CDR3: TGCGCCAGCAGCTTTAATGTAAGGGGCGAGCAGTACTTC. This codes for CASSFNVRGEQYF.

The rearrangement uses TRBV10-1 and TRBJ2-1, with a weak D call TRBD2 (6 bases). Germline V gives CDR1 WNHNN, CDR2 SYGVQD (reference sequence). The ends were cut back, 4 bases at V and 0 bases at J, with 16 bases in the middle. CDR3 length: 17 amino acids. The CDR3 sequence is CASSAGVAASSYNEQFF. CDR3 nucleotides: TGCGCCAGCAGTGCGGGGGTGGCGGCCAGCTCCTACAATGAGCAGTTCTTC.

V is TRBV30 and J is TRBJ1-1; D ambiguous. Germline V lookup: CDR1 GTSNPN, CDR2 SVGIG (reference sequence). This CDR3 is 14 amino acids long. V dropped 0 bases and J dropped 2 bases, with 10 bases sitting between them. CDR3 region: CAWSVPHINTEAFF. The CDR3 DNA sequence: TGTGCCTGGAGTGTACCCCACATAAACACTGAAGCTTTCTTT.

V and J are TRBV7-2 and TRBJ2-7; tentatively, D is TRBD1 or TRBD2 (7 bases each). There are 15 residues in the CDR3. Germline V CDR1 and CDR2: SGHTA, FQGNSA. The ends were cut back, 6 bases at V and 1 base at J, with 16 bases in the middle. CDR3 bases: TGTGCCAGCAGAAGGGAGGGGGCCGGGTCCTACGAGCAGTACTTC. Amino acids: CASRREGAGSYEQYF. Looking up the rest from reference TRBV7-2 and TRBJ2-7 gives the full variable domain: GAGVSQSPSNKVTEKGKDVELRCDPISGHTALYWYRQSLGQGLEFLIYFQGNSAPDKSGLPSDRFSAERTGGSVSTLTIQRTQQEDSAVYLCASRREGAGSYEQYFGPGTRLTVT.